This T cell receptor (beta chain) was retrieved from a study of cytomegalovirus exposure and HLA in healthy donors. The study, taken as a whole, reports: TCR clusters originating in the first cohort tended to co-occur in the roughly 120 validation repertoires, according to a later analysis. Confirmation in vitro established that three CMV-associated chains were specific for CMV antigens. Reportedly, cytomegalovirus status was diagnosed with high sensitivity and specificity.

Germline values: CDR1 SEHNR, CDR2 FQNEAQ (reference sequence). Deletions cut 5 bases from V and 10 bases from J, with 15 bases between. This CDR3 comprises 13 residues. A note on this clone: Its antigen is not known.

Profiled with immunoSEQ multiplex PCR; TCRdb holds only in-frame clones, not every one. The data contain 92,000 or so clones, roughly 97% of them singletons. The chain couples TRBV7-9 to TRBJ2-1, with D perhaps matching TRBD2 (5 bases). The sequence was obtained from a man younger than 35 in good health and CMV-seronegative. Input material: PBMCs. The CDR3: CASSQTERGEQFF. The CDR3, as DNA: TGTGCCAGCAGCCAGACTGAAAGAGGGGAGCAGTTCTTC.